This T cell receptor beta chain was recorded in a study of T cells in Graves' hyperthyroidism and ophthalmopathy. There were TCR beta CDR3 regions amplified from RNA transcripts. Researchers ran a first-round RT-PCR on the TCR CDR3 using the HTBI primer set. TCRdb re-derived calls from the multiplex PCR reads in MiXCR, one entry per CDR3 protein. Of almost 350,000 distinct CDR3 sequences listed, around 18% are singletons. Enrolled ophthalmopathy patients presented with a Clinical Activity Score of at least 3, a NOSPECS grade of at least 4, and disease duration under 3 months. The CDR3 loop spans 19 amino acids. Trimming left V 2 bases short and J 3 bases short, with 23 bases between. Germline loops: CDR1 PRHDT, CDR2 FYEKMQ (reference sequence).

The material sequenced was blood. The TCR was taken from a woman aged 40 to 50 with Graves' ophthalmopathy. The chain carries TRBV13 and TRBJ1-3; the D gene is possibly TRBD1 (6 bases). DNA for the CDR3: TGTGCCAGCAGCTTAAACCCCAATAACAGGGATAGTTTTGGAAACACCATATATTTT. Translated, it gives CASSLNPNNRDSFGNTIYF.